Listed below are T cell receptor beta chains from one sample, sequenced in a study of cytomegalovirus exposure and HLA in healthy donors. The protocol was immunoSEQ multiplex PCR, while the TCRdb copy is restricted to in-frame clones and leaves out a portion. The table shows under 200,000 clones, with about four fifths occurring only once. Input material: PBMCs. All receptors derive from a woman between 50 and 59 years old in good health and CMV-seropositive. Each CDR3 is given without its conserved first and last residue. Fields, in order: J gene, V gene, CDR3 protein.

TRBJ2-7 TRBV21-1 ASRKGLPGPLDEQY
TRBJ2-1 TRBV27 ASSFRTYNEQF
TRBJ1-1 TRBV2 ASSPIGEGTEAF
TRBJ2-7 TRBV6-1 ASAWGQGPYEQY
TRBJ2-1 TRBV15 ATSRGTGSFEQF
TRBJ1-2 TRBV6-6 ASSYKGQGAYYGYT
TRBJ1-3 TRBV9 ASTLGGGAGNTIY
TRBJ1-2 TRBV5-1 ASSDMGQGRYGYT
TRBJ1-2 TRBV14 ASSQVVVSFSNYGYT
TRBJ2-3 TRBV19 ASQQGRTDTQY
TRBJ1-2 TRBV11-2 ASSLDWQGSYGYT
TRBJ2-1 TRBV7-2 ASSLALNEQF
TRBJ2-1 TRBV4-3 ASSPQGLAGNEQF
TRBJ1-2 TRBV27 ASRGFGGGNYGYT
TRBJ2-6 TRBV21-1 ASSRCNRDRGLPGANVLT
TRBJ1-2 TRBV5-1 ASSSGTDYYGYT
TRBJ1-2 TRBV6-1 ASRVTGALDGYT
TRBJ2-1 TRBV27 ASSASGGTYNEQF
TRBJ2-7 TRBV7-2 ASSSDRGVPYEQY
TRBJ2-3 TRBV30 AWRVSSNTQY
TRBJ1-6 TRBV5-6 ASSSPPKGDSPLH
TRBJ2-2 TRBV7-3 ASSFRRVGATGELF
TRBJ1-3 TRBV10-3 AISGASGNTIY
TRBJ2-1 TRBV7-2 ASSLVGLYNEQF
TRBJ2-7 TRBV19 ASSIVPGSYEQY
TRBJ2-2 TRBV6-5 ASSTGTGELF
TRBJ2-5 TRBV30 AWKQGGAAKETQY
TRBJ1-4 TRBV6-5 ASSRGQGTNEKLF
TRBJ2-5 TRBV29-1 SVEPRTGVAQETQY
TRBJ1-4 TRBV7-3 ASSYGRDEKLF
TRBJ2-1 TRBV4-2 ASSHPGQGSNEQF
TRBJ1-5 TRBV9 ASSPHTGGDQPQH
TRBJ1-5 TRBV28 ASSLGTGDQPQH
TRBJ1-3 TRBV6-5 ASRETGLSGNTIY